The T cell receptor beta chain under discussion was sequenced for a study of shared clonotypes between healthy human individuals. The wider study: Two women and a few men aged 18 to 49 made up the donors. There were three CD4 naive, three CD4 memory, two CD8 naive and one CD8 memory plates per donor.

Terminally differentiated effector memory CD45RA+ cells were left out of the naive CD8 fraction, which was CD45RO-negative and positively selected for CCR7. As to this clone: The same CDR3 can be traced to other DNA sequences in this sample.

The authors' processing: Filtering differed because ImmunoSEQ produced junction-only sequences that carried no quality scores. Using immunoSEQ multiplex PCR, the repertoire was profiled, and TCRdb retains in-frame clones only, with some absent. That table furnishes V, J and clone size, whereas the DNA furnished D and trimming. The data hold about 2 million clones, with approximately 94% observed a single time. The germline V gene encodes CDR1 LNHNV and CDR2 YYDKDF (reference sequence). The CDR3 sequence is 15 residues long. V lost 0 bases to trimming and J lost 0 bases, with 9 bases between them. This TCR was sampled from a man between 18 and 29 years old in good health. The chain is built from TRBV15 and TRBJ2-7, with a tentative D call TRBD1 (6 bases). The sequenced sample was naive CD8+ T cells sorted from blood. This CDR3 is CATSRDRGSSYEQYF. CDR3 sequence (DNA): TGTGCCACCAGCAGAGACAGGGGAAGCTCCTACGAGCAGTACTTC.